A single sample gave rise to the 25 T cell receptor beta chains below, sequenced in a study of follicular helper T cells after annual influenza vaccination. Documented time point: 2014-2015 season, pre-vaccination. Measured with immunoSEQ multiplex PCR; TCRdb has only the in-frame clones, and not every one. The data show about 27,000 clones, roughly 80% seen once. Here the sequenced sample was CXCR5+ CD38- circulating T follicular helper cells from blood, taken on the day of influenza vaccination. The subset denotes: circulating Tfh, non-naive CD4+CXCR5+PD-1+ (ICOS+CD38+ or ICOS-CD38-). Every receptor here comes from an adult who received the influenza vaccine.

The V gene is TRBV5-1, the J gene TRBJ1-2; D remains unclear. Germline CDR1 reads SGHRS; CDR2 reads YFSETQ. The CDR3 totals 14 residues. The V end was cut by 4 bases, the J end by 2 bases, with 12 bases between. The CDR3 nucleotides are TGCGCCAGCAGCCCCCAGACGGGGAACTATGGCTACACCTTC. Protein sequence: CASSPQTGNYGYTF.

The CDR3 sequence: CAINRGLGSPLHF. Written as DNA, the CDR3 is TGCGCCATCAACAGGGGATTAGGTTCACCCCTCCACTTT. V gene TRBV5-1 combines with J gene TRBJ1-6, with 7 nucleotides matching TRBD1. Germline V lookup: CDR1 SGHRS, CDR2 YFSETQ. Trimming removed 9 bases from V and 9 bases from J; junction bases left unmatched: 9. The CDR3 loop spans 13 amino acids.

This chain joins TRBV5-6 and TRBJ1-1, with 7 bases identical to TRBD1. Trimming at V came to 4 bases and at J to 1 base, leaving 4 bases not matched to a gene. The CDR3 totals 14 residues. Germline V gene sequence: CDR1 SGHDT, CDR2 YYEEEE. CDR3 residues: CASSPTGRNTEAFF. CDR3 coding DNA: TGTGCCAGCAGCCCGACAGGGAGGAACACTGAAGCTTTCTTT.

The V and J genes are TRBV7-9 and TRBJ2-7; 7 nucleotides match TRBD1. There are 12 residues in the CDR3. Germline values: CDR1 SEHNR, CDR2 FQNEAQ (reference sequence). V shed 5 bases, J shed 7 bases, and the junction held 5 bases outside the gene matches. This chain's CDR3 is CASSPTGVEQYF. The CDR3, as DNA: TGTGCCAGCAGCCCAACAGGGGTTGAGCAGTACTTC.

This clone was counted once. DNA for the CDR3: TGTGCCAGCAGTACCCACGGGGGGACAGATACGCAGTATTTT. As protein: CASSTHGGTDTQYF. The rearrangement joins TRBV6-4 to TRBJ2-3; 7 bases agree with TRBD2. This CDR3 comprises 14 residues. Germline CDR1 MRHNA, CDR2 SNTAGT. Losses at the gene ends were 5 bases for V and 3 bases for J; bases not matched to a gene: 5.

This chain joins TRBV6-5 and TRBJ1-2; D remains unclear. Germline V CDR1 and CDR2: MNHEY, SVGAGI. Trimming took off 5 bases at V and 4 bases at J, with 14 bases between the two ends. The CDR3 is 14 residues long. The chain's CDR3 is CASSVPGRGYGYTF. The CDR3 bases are TGTGCCAGCAGTGTTCCGGGTCGCGGCTATGGCTACACCTTC.

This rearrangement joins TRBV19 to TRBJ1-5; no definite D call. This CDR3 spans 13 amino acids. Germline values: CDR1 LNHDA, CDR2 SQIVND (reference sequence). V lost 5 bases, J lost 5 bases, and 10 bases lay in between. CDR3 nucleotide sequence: TGTGCCAGTAGTTCGAGCCGGGATCAGCCCCAGCATTTT. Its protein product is CASSSSRDQPQHF.

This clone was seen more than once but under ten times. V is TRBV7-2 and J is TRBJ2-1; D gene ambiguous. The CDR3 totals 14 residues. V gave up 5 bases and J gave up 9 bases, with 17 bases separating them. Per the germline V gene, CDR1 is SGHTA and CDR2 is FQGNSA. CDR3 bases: TGTGCCAGCAGCCTTATATCTCCCGGTCGTGAGCAGTTCTTC. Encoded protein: CASSLISPGREQFF.

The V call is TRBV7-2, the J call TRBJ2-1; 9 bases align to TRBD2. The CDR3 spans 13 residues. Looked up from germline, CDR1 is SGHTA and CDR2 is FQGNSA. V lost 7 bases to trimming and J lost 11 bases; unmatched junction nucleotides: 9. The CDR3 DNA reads TGTGCCAGCACCGAATATAGCGGGAGCCAGCAGTTCTTC. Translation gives CASTEYSGSQQFF.

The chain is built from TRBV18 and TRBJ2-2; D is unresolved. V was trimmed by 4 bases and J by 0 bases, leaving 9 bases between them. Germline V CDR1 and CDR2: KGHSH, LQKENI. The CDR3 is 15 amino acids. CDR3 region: CASSLANANTGELFF. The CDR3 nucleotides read TGTGCCAGCTCACTGGCCAACGCGAACACCGGGGAGCTGTTTTTT.

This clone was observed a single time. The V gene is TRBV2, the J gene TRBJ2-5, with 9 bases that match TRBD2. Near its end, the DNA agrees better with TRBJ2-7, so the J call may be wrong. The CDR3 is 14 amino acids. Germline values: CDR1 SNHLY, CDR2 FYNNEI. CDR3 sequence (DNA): TGTGCCAGCAGTCTTGGAGCGGGAGGAGACGAGCAGTACTTC. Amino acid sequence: CASSLGAGGDEQYF.

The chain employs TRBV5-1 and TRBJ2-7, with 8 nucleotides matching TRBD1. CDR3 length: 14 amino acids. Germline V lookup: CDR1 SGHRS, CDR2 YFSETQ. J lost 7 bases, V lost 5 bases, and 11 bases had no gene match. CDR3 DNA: TGCGCCAGCAGTCGTGAGACAGGGGTGAGGGAGCAGTACTTC. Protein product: CASSRETGVREQYF.

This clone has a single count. The CDR3 nucleotides read TGTGCCAGCAGCTTACCAGGGACAGGCTACACCTTC. Its protein is CASSLPGTGYTF. The chain uses TRBV13 and TRBJ1-2; possibly TRBD1 for D (6 bases). The CDR3 totals 12 residues. Trimming cost V 2 bases and J 8 bases, with 9 bases left between them. The germline CDR1 and CDR2 sequences are PRHDT and FYEKMQ (reference sequence).

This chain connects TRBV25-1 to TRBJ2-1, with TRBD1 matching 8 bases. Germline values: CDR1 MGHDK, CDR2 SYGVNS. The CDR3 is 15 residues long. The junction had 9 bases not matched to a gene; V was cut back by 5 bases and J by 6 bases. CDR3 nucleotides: TGTGCCAGCAGTACCGGGACAGGCAGGGGCAATGAGCAGTTCTTC. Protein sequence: CASSTGTGRGNEQFF.

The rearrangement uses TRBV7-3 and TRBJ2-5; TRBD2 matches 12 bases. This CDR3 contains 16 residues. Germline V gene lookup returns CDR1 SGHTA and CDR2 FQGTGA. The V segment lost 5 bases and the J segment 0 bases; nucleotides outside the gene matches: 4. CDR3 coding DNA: TGTGCCAGCAGCCCCCGGACTAGCGGGGACCAAGAGACCCAGTACTTC. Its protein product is CASSPRTSGDQETQYF.

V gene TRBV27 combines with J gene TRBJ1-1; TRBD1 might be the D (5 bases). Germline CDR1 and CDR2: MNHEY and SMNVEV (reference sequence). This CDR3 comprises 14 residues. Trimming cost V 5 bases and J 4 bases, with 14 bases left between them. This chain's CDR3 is CASSPRTRSTEAFF. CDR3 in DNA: TGTGCCAGCAGTCCACGGACACGGTCCACTGAAGCTTTCTTT.

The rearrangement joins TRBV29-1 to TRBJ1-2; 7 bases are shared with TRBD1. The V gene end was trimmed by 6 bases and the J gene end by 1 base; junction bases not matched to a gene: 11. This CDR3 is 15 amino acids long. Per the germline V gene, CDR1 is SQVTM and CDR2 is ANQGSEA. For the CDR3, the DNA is TGCAGCGTCTACGGGACAGTAGATTTTAACTATGGCTACACCTTC. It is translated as CSVYGTVDFNYGYTF.

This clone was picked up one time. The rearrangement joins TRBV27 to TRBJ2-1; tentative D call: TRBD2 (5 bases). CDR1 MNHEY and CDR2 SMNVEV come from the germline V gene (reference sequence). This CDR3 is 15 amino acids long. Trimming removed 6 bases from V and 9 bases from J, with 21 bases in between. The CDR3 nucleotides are TGTGCCAGCAGCTACGTGCGGGCGATCCCGGGTGAGCAGTTCTTC. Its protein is CASSYVRAIPGEQFF.

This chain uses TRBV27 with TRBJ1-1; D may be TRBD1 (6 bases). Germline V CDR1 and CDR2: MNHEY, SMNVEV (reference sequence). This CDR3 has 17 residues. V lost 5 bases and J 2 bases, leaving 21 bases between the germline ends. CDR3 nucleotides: TGTGCCAGCAGTCCACAGGGCCGGGGATTTAGCAACACTGAAGCTTTCTTT. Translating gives CASSPQGRGFSNTEAFF.

In DNA, the CDR3 is TGTGCCAGCAGTCCTCCGGGACAGGGGGGAGACGAGCAGTACTTC. Amino acid sequence: CASSPPGQGGDEQYF. The chain employs TRBV28 and TRBJ2-7; 11 bases line up with TRBD1. V trimming: 5 bases; J trimming: 5 bases; junction bases outside the gene matches: 8. CDR3 length equals 15 residues. Germline assignment: CDR1 MDHEN and CDR2 SYDVKM.

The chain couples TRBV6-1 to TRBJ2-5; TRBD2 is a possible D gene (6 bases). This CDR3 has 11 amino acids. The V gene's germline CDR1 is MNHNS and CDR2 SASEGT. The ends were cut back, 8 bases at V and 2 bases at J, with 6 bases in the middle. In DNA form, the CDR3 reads TGTGCCAGCGGGAGGCAAGAGACCCAGTACTTC. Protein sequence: CASGRQETQYF.

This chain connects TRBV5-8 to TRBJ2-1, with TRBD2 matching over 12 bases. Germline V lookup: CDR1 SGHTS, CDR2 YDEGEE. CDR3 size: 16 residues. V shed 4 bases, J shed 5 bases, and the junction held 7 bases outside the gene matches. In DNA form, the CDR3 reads TGTGCCAGCAGCCGAAATCTAGCGGGAGGGAACAATGAGCAGTTCTTC. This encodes CASSRNLAGGNNEQFF.

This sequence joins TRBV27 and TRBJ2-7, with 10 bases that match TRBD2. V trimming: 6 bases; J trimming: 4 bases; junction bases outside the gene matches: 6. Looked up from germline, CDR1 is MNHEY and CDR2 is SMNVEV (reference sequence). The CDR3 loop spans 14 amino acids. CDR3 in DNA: TGTGCCAGCAGAAGGACTAGCGGCATATACGAGCAGTACTTC. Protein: CASRRTSGIYEQYF.

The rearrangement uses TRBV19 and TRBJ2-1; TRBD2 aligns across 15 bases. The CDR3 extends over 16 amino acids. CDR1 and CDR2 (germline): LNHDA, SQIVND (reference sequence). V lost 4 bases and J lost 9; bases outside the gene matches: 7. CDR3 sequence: CASSNGLAGGIAEQFF. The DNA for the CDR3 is TGTGCCAGTAGTAACGGACTAGCGGGGGGGATTGCTGAGCAGTTCTTC.

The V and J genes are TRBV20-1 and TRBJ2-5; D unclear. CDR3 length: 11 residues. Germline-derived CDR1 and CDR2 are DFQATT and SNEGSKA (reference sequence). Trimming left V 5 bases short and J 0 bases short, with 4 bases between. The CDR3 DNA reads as TGCAGTGCTGAGCACCAAGAGACCCAGTACTTC. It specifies CSAEHQETQYF.